This T cell receptor (beta chain) stems from a study of blood T cell repertoires in COVID-19 (dated by TCRdb to the early 2020s). At the level of the whole study: Samples from collaborators originated in the United States, Italy and Spain and spanned both the acute and convalescent phases of COVID-19. The prospective study material was composed of cDNA or gDNA derived from T cells, B-cell-depleted T cells, or PBMCs. Deeply sampled blood TCRbeta repertoires from subjects exposed to, actively infected with, or recovered from COVID-19 were included in the dataset. The repertoires were released in a freely available public database meant as a resource for research on the immune response to SARS-CoV-2. Samples were obtained from the ongoing ImmuneRACE study (first 160 participants) and from 950 to 1,500 subjects provided by 6 global collaborators. Sample metadata almost always included a de-identified subject ID, COVID-19 status, age in years and sex. Where available, HLA class I and class II types were taken from metadata supplied by the sample provider and were not determined by assay-based typing. What the authors observed across the whole study: Clinical and demographic metadata were provided uncurated, with the amount varying by source and participant.

Details on this clone: Its antigen is unknown. Qualities for individual bases were not recorded, and no much larger clone is one base off.

TCRbeta CDR3 regions were amplified from genomic DNA using the immunoSEQ Assay, a bias-controlled multiplex PCR. The published analysis was carried out like this. The number of nucleated cells in each sample was estimated by amplification of reference gene primers within the assay. Sequence reads were collapsed and filtered to measure the absolute abundance of every unique TCRbeta CDR3 rearrangement. Productive Simpson clonality was computed per sample as the square root of Simpson's diversity index over productive rearrangements. TCRdb mirrors the immuneACCESS table, restricted to in-frame sequences. Some clones are absent from its copies; in checked studies, under half trace to an unresolved V gene, and the reason for the others is unknown. V, J and clone size are taken as reported in that table, and D and trimming were inferred from the DNA itself. Counted in this sample were 70,000 or so clones; roughly nine tenths of them appeared once. The ten largest clonotypes hold 1.5% of the sample.

The CDR3 covers 17 residues, taking in both the cysteine and the phenylalanine. Solely the CDR3 DNA is kept, with 51 bases framed from the first base. According to the germline V gene (reference sequence), CDR1 reads WNHNN and CDR2 reads SYGVQD. Trimming accounts for 3 bases at V and 6 bases at J, while the number of junction bases matched to no gene is 10. The collaborating institutions used their own protocols to collect whole blood in K2EDTA tubes. For TCRbeta analysis, collaborators shipped samples in one of three forms: frozen whole blood, isolated PBMCs, or DNA extracted from either of those sample types.

This receptor was taken from a man aged 45-65 years with acute or convalescent COVID-19. The chain employs TRBV10-1 and TRBJ2-3, and TRBD2 matches 12 of the central bases. The sample taken for sequencing was peripheral blood. The DNA reads TGCGCCAGCAGTGACCAGCTAGCGGGGGGGCCTTGGGATACGCAGTATTTT. Translated, it gives CASSDQLAGGPWDTQYF.